This T cell receptor (beta chain) was identified in a study of T-cell reconstitution after alpha-beta-depleted transplantation in children. Findings and caveats of the study: Recipient T cells and thymic progenitors that survived were the source of the high TCRbeta diversity seen at day 60 in some patients. One year after transplant, T-cell counts and diversity came mostly from newly produced T cells. Several hundred expanded graft clones reportedly supplied alpha-beta T cells about two months after transplant.

There are a few counts of this clonotype. The antigen is not known. Germline CDR1 is SGHTA and CDR2 is FQGTGA. V lost 3 bases to trimming and J lost 1 base; unmatched junction nucleotides: 4. There are 16 residues in the CDR3. Preparing the TCRbeta library involved the use of unique molecular identifiers. TCRdb redid the calling of the PCR reads with MiXCR, one entry per CDR3 protein. In the table there are 100,000 or so distinct CDR3 sequences, around 6.1% of which are singletons. The sample consisted of PBMCs, mostly from graft donor cells, taken 60 days after TCRalphabeta/CD19-depleted stem cell transplant. The genes are TRBV7-3 and TRBJ2-2, with 8 bases fitting TRBD1. The receptor comes from a female patient aged 2-9 years who had a stem cell transplant for Fanconi anemia, so the T cells may come from the graft donor. The CDR3 DNA is TGTGCCAGCAGCTTGACCGGGACAGGGAACACCGGGGAGCTGTTTTTT. Encoded protein: CASSLTGTGNTGELFF. The full variable domain, completed using reference TRBV7-3 and TRBJ2-2, is GAGVSQTPSNKVTEKGKYVELRCDPISGHTALYWYRQSLGQGPEFLIYFQGTGAADDSGLPNDRFFAVRPEGSVSTLKIQRTERGDSAVYLCASSLTGTGNTGELFFGEGSRLTVL.